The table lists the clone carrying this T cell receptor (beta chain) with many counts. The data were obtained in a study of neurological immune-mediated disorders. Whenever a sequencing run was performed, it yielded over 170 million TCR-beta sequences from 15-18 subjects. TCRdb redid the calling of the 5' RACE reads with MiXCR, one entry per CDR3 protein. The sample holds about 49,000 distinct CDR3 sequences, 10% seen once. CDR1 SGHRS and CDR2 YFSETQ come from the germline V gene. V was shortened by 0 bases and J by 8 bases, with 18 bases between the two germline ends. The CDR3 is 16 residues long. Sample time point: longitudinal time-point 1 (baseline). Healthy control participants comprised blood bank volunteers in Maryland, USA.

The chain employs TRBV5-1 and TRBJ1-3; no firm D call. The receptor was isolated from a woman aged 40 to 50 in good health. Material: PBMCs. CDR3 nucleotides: TGCGCCAGCAGCTTGGCCAACGCAGGTTTGGCGGACACCATATATTTT. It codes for CASSLANAGLADTIYF. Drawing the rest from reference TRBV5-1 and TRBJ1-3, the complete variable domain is KAGVTQTPRYLIKTRGQQVTLSCSPISGHRSVSWYQQTPGQGLQFLFEYFSETQRNKGNFPGRFSGRQFSNSRSEMNVSTLELGDSALYLCASSLANAGLADTIYFGEGSWLTVV.